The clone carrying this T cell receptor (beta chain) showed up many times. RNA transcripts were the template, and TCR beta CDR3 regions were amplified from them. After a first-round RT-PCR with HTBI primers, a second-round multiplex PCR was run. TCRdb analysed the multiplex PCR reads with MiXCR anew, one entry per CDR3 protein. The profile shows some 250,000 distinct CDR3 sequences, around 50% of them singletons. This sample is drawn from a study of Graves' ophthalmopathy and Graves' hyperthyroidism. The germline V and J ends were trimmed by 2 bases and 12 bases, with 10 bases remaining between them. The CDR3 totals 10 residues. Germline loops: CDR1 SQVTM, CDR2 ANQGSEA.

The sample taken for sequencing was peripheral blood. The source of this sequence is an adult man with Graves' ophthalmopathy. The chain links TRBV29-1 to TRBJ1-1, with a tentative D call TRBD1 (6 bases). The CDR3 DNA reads TGCAGCGTTGAACGACAGGAGACTTTCTTT. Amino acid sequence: CSVERQETFF.